What follows are 3 T cell receptor beta chains derived from one specimen sequenced in a study of T cell responses to AZD1222 COVID-19 vaccine. Sequencing was performed with immunoSEQ multiplex PCR; in TCRdb, only in-frame clones are kept and a portion is missing. Of over 130,000 clones in the sample, 92% were seen once. The material was peripheral blood, obtained 28 days after the second AZD1222 dose. The source of these receptors is an adult who received the AZD1222 COVID-19 vaccine.

V usage is TRBV9 and J usage is TRBJ1-4, with D tentatively TRBD1 (5 bases). Germline V gene lookup returns CDR1 SGDLS and CDR2 YYNGEE. Deletions cut 0 bases from V and 5 bases from J, with 14 bases between. The CDR3 spans 16 residues. The CDR3 reads CASSVGVRQLNEKLFF. In DNA form, the CDR3 reads TGTGCCAGCAGCGTAGGGGTCAGACAGCTGAATGAAAAACTGTTTTTT.

The V gene is TRBV12-3 or TRBV12-4, the J gene TRBJ1-3; D remains ambiguous. The CDR3 has 13 amino acids. Trimming took off 8 bases at V and 4 bases at J, with 12 bases between the two ends. The DNA of the CDR3 is TGTGCCAGCGGCCCGGGAGTCGGAAACACCATATATTTT. It is translated as CASGPGVGNTIYF.

Regarding this clone: At the DNA level, this CDR3 is encoded by other sequences in the same sample as well. The V gene is TRBV18, the J gene TRBJ2-2; D gene unclear. CDR3 length: 13 amino acids. Between the trimmed V and J ends, which lost 3 bases and 3 bases, there was a span of 5 bases. CDR1 and CDR2 from the germline V gene are KGHSH and LQKENI. CDR3 sequence reads: CASSPRDTGELFF. CDR3 DNA: TGTGCCAGCTCACCCCGCGACACCGGGGAGCTGTTTTTT.